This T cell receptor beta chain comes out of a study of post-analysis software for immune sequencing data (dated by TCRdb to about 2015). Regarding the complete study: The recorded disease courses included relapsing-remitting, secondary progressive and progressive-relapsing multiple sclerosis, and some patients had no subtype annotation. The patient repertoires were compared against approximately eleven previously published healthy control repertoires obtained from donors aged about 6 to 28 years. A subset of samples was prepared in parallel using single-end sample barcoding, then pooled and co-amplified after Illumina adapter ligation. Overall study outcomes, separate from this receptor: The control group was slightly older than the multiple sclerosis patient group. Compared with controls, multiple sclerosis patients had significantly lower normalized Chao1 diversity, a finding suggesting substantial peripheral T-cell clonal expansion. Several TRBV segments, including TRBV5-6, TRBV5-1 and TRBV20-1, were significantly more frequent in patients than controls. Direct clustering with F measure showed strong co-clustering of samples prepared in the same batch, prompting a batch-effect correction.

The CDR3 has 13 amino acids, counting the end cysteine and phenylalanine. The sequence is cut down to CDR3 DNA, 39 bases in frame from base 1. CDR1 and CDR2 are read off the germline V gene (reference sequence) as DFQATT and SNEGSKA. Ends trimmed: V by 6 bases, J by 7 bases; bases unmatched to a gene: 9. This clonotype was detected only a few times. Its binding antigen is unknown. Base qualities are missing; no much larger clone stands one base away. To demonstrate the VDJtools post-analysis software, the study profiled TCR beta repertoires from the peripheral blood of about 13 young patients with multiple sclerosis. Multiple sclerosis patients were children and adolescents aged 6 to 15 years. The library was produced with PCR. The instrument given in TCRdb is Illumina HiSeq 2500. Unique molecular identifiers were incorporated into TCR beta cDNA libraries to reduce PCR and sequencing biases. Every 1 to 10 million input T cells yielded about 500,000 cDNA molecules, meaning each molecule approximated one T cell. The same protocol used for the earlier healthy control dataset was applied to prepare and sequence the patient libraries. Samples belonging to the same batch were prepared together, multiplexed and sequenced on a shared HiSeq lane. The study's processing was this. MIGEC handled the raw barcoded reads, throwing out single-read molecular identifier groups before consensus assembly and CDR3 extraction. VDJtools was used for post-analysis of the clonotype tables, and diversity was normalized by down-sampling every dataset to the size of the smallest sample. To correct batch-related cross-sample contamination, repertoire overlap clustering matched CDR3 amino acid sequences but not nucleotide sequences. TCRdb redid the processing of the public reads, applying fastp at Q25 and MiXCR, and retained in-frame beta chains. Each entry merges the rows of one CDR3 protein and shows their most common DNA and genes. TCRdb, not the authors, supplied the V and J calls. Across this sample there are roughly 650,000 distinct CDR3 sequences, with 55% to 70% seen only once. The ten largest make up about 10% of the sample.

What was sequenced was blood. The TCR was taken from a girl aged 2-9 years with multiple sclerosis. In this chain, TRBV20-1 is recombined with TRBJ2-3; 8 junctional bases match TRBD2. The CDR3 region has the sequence CSAGREVSYTQYF. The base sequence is TGCAGTGCGGGGCGGGAGGTGTCTTATACGCAGTATTTT.